The 24 T cell receptor beta chains given below trace back to one sample, sequenced in a study of chemoradiotherapy in HPV16-positive cancers. The assay was immunoSEQ multiplex PCR, and TCRdb's table has in-frame clones only and misses some. The table has over 10,000 clones, roughly 73% seen once. Collection of the sample occurred from a patient who underwent chemoradiotherapy. The receptors originated from a human donor with HPV-associated anogenital cancer.

The chain has TRBV7-8 and TRBJ2-1; 9 bases line up with TRBD2. CDR1 and CDR2 (germline): SGHVS, FQNEAQ. This CDR3 has 12 residues. The V and J ends lost 3 bases and 16 bases, in that order; junction bases with no gene match: 7. The CDR3 spells CASSFSGTSKFF. The CDR3 DNA reads as TGTGCCAGCAGCTTCTCCGGGACTAGCAAATTCTTC.

The V and J genes are TRBV4-3 and TRBJ1-6, with 7 bases matching TRBD1. Germline CDR1 LGHNA, CDR2 YSLEER. CDR3 size: 15 residues. V lost 3 bases to trimming and J lost 7 bases; unmatched junction nucleotides: 6. The CDR3 DNA reads as TGCGCCAGCAGCCAGTCGGGACAGACAAATTCACCCCTCCACTTT. This encodes CASSQSGQTNSPLHF.

The chain's CDR3 is CASSLLAGGLGNEQFF. CDR3 coding DNA: TGTGCCAGCAGCTTACTAGCGGGGGGGCTGGGTAATGAGCAGTTCTTC. The chain joins TRBV5-6 to TRBJ2-1; 13 bases agree with TRBD2. The ends lost 2 bases at V and 7 bases at J; junction bases unmatched: 6. The CDR3 covers 16 residues. Germline V gives CDR1 SGHDT, CDR2 YYEEEE.

The genes are TRBV4-1 and TRBJ1-5, with a weak D call TRBD1 (6 bases). Trimming took 8 bases from V and 4 from J, leaving 12 bases between them. Germline CDR1 reads MGHRA; CDR2 reads YSYEKL. The CDR3 runs 13 residues. CDR3: CASSMDRNQPQHF. Here the CDR3 DNA reads TGCGCCAGCTCTATGGACAGAAATCAGCCCCAGCATTTT.

The rearrangement joins TRBV14 to TRBJ1-6; D perhaps matches TRBD1 (5 bases). CDR1 is SGHDN, CDR2 FVKESK, per germline. The CDR3 consists of 14 residues. Trimming took off 2 bases at V and 9 bases at J, with 11 bases between the two ends. The CDR3, as DNA: TGTGCCAGCAGCCAAATACAGACAGTTTCACCCCTCCACTTT. Protein: CASSQIQTVSPLHF. Together with reference TRBV14 and TRBJ1-6, the CDR3 gives the full variable domain: EAGVTQFPSHSVIEKGQTVTLRCDPISGHDNLYWYRRVMGKEIKFLLHFVKESKQDESGMPNNRFLAERTGGTYSTLKVQPAELEDSGVYFCASSQIQTVSPLHFGNGTRLTVT.

There are a few counts of this clone. This chain links TRBV4-2 with TRBJ2-3; 11 bases line up with TRBD2. The V and J ends lost 0 bases and 4 bases, in that order; junction bases with no gene match: 6. The germline V gene has CDR1 LGHNA and CDR2 YNFKEQ. The CDR3 is made up of 17 amino acids. This CDR3 reads CASSQDGVAGGPDTQYF. DNA of the CDR3: TGTGCCAGCAGCCAAGACGGGGTAGCGGGGGGGCCAGATACGCAGTATTTT.

The CDR3 region is CASGLFNRGLGNSPLHF. CDR3 sequence (DNA): TGTGCTAGTGGTTTGTTCAACAGGGGGCTTGGTAATTCACCCCTCCACTTT. The chain carries TRBV12-5 and TRBJ1-6, with 9 bases fitting TRBD1. Germline-derived CDR1 and CDR2 are LGHNT and FRNRAP. After removal of 2 bases from V and 6 bases from J, the junction contained 8 bases not matched to a gene. The CDR3 loop spans 17 amino acids. Combining the CDR3 with reference TRBV12-5 and TRBJ1-6 gives the whole variable domain DARVTQTPRHKVTEMGQEVTMRCQPILGHNTVFWYRQTMMQGLELLAYFRNRAPLDDSGMPKDRFSAEMPDATLATLKIQPSEPRDSAVYFCASGLFNRGLGNSPLHFGNGTRLTVT.

V gene TRBV19 combines with J gene TRBJ1-1, with 8 bases matching TRBD1. The V and J ends lost 5 bases and 5 bases, in that order; junction bases with no gene match: 4. The CDR3 totals 13 residues. Germline CDR1 is LNHDA and CDR2 is SQIVND (reference sequence). CDR3 residues: CASSLTGGTEAFF. For the CDR3, the DNA is TGTGCCAGTAGTCTCACAGGGGGGACTGAAGCTTTCTTT.

CDR3 protein: CASFQAPYGYTF. DNA of the CDR3: TGTGCCAGTTTTCAGGCCCCCTATGGCTACACCTTC. The V and J genes are TRBV19 and TRBJ1-2; D unclear. From germline, CDR1 is LNHDA and CDR2 SQIVND (reference sequence). Trimming pared 8 bases from V and 4 bases from J, leaving 11 bases between. The CDR3 has 12 amino acids.

The chain joins TRBV7-2 to TRBJ2-1; the match to TRBD2 covers 7 bases. V was pared by 3 bases and J by 7 bases, with 9 bases of the junction left unmatched. The CDR3 sequence is 15 residues long. Germline values: CDR1 SGHTA, CDR2 FQGNSA. The CDR3 nucleotides read TGTGCCAGCAGCTTCCAGCGGGGAATCGGGAATGAGCAGTTCTTC. Translated: CASSFQRGIGNEQFF.

The chain links TRBV19 to TRBJ1-1; the D is unclear. Trimming removed 4 bases from V and 4 bases from J, with 10 bases in between. The CDR3 is made up of 13 amino acids. Germline V gene data show CDR1 as LNHDA and CDR2 as SQIVND (reference sequence). CDR3 sequence reads: CASSKVLGTEAFF. The DNA of the CDR3 is TGTGCCAGTAGTAAGGTTTTAGGCACTGAAGCTTTCTTT.

This clone was observed a single time. V and J are TRBV7-6 and TRBJ2-1, with TRBD2 matching over 11 bases. Unmatched junction bases numbered 5, after V lost 4 bases and J lost 0 bases. CDR1 is SGHVS, CDR2 FNYEAQ, per germline. This CDR3 region has 17 residues. CDR3 nucleotide sequence: TGTGCCAGCAGCTCCGGACTAGCGGGCCTCTCCTACAATGAGCAGTTCTTC. This encodes CASSSGLAGLSYNEQFF.

The chain employs TRBV6-1 and TRBJ2-5; perhaps TRBD1 as D (6 bases). Per germline, CDR1 MNHNS and CDR2 SASEGT. Deletions cut 6 bases from V and 3 bases from J, with 17 bases between. This CDR3 has 15 residues. The CDR3 spells CASSQGTIGKETQYF. CDR3 sequence (DNA): TGTGCCAGCAGCCAAGGGACAATTGGAAAAGAGACCCAGTACTTC.

This clone was picked up a small number of times. V and J are TRBV7-9 and TRBJ1-3; possibly TRBD1 for D (6 bases). This CDR3 comprises 12 residues. With 5 bases removed from V and 8 bases from J, the gap between germline ends came to 10 bases. Germline V lookup: CDR1 SEHNR, CDR2 FQNEAQ (reference sequence). The CDR3 DNA follows: TGTGCCAGCAGCCCGACAGGAGACACCATATATTTT. Amino acid sequence: CASSPTGDTIYF.

The V gene is TRBV4-3, the J gene TRBJ1-1, with no clear D. CDR3 length: 18 amino acids. Germline lookup yields CDR1 LGHNA and CDR2 YSLEER. The V gene lost 0 bases and the J gene lost 3 bases, with 20 bases spanning the gap. This CDR3 reads CASSQENSADRADTEAFF. CDR3 coding DNA: TGCGCCAGCAGCCAAGAGAACTCGGCGGATAGGGCGGACACTGAAGCTTTCTTT.

V gene TRBV2 combines with J gene TRBJ2-1; D remains unclear. Germline V gives CDR1 SNHLY, CDR2 FYNNEI. With 5 bases removed from V and 8 bases from J, the gap between germline ends came to 4 bases. The CDR3 loop spans 10 amino acids. The CDR3 bases are TGTGCCAGCAGTTATGATGAGCAGTTCTTC. Translation gives CASSYDEQFF.

CDR3 in DNA: TGTGCCAGCCTGGACACGTCTAACTATGGCTACACCTTC. It yields the protein CASLDTSNYGYTF. The rearrangement joins TRBV5-5 to TRBJ1-2, with D possibly TRBD1 on 5 matching bases. This CDR3 contains 13 residues. Germline CDR1 is SGHKS and CDR2 is YYEKEE (reference sequence). V shed 7 bases and J shed 0 bases, with 10 bases lying between them.

The genes are TRBV7-9 and TRBJ2-1, with 7 bases lining up with TRBD2. Germline V gene lookup returns CDR1 SEHNR and CDR2 FQNEAQ (reference sequence). Trimming cost V 1 base and J 10 bases; bases outside gene matches: 1. This CDR3 has 12 amino acids. CDR3 region: CASSLVSGEQFF. In DNA form, the CDR3 reads TGTGCCAGCAGCTTAGTTAGCGGGGAGCAGTTCTTC. The full variable domain, rest sourced from reference TRBV7-9 and TRBJ2-1, is DTGVSQNPRHKITKRGQNVTFRCDPISEHNRLYWYRQTLGQGPEFLTYFQNEAQLEKSRLLSDRFSAERPKGSFSTLEIQRTEQGDSAMYLCASSLVSGEQFFGPGTRLTVL.

The rearrangement links TRBV25-1 to TRBJ2-2; D unclear. The CDR3 spans 12 residues. The ends were cut back, 3 bases at V and 6 bases at J, with 5 bases in the middle. Germline V lookup: CDR1 MGHDK, CDR2 SYGVNS. CDR3 coding DNA: TGTGCCAGCAGTGATCCTGCCGGGGAGCTGTTTTTT. Translating it yields CASSDPAGELFF.

This chain connects TRBV4-1 to TRBJ1-2; TRBD1 is a possible D gene (6 bases). Germline CDR1 MGHRA, CDR2 YSYEKL. The V and J ends lost 0 bases and 7 bases respectively, with 15 bases between them. There are 15 residues in the CDR3. The CDR3 is CASSQEDQGLGGYTF. DNA of the CDR3: TGCGCCAGCAGCCAAGAGGATCAGGGGCTTGGTGGCTACACCTTC.

The chain couples TRBV12-1 to TRBJ2-5; the D call of TRBD2 is as the table states it, not checked on the DNA. TRBV12-1 is classified as a pseudogene. There are 15 residues in the CDR3. The CDR3 spells CASSFAGAGPKTQYF. For the CDR3, the DNA is TGTGCCAGCAGCTTTGCCGGAGCGGGGCCTAAGACCCAGTACTTC.

In its sample, this clone was seen a few times. The rearrangement uses TRBV7-2 and TRBJ2-7; D perhaps matches TRBD2 (5 bases). V was shortened by 3 bases and J by 3 bases, with 9 bases between the two germline ends. CDR1 and CDR2 from the germline V gene are SGHTA and FQGNSA. The CDR3 sequence is 13 residues long. CDR3 nucleotide sequence: TGTGCCAGCAGCTTTACTAGGGTCTACGAGCAGTACTTC. Translation: CASSFTRVYEQYF.

The chain is built from TRBV5-4 and TRBJ2-2; D may be TRBD2 (5 bases). Trimming pared 4 bases from V and 8 bases from J, leaving 6 bases between. CDR1 and CDR2 (germline): SGHNT, YYREEE (reference sequence). The CDR3 runs to 11 residues. The CDR3 DNA is TGTGCCAGCAGCGGGGAGGGGGAGCTGTTTTTT. Translation: CASSGEGELFF.

V and J are TRBV4-2 and TRBJ2-7; D is ambiguous. Trimming took 3 bases from V and 3 from J, leaving 9 bases between them. Germline assignment: CDR1 LGHNA and CDR2 YNFKEQ. This CDR3 is 13 amino acids long. CDR3 amino acids: CASSQERNYEQYF. The CDR3 DNA follows: TGTGCCAGCAGCCAGGAAAGAAACTACGAGCAGTACTTC.